This is a list of T cell receptor beta chains from one sample in a study of T cells after yellow fever vaccination. TCRdb analysed the 5' RACE reads with MiXCR anew, one entry per CDR3 protein. In the table there are approximately 580,000 distinct CDR3 sequences, about a sixth of which are singletons. The sequences come from PBMCs, collected less than 6 days after the first yellow fever vaccination. These receptor sequences come from a man aged 18 to 29 who received the YFV17D yellow fever vaccine. Each CDR3 is given with its conserved first and last residue. The D gene is left open where the match is weak. Expanded clones are given a class, and other clones once, few, many or no size at all.

v_gene	d_gene	j_gene	abundance	CDR3aa	CDR3nt
TRBV24-1	NA	TRBJ2-1	NA	CATSDLSGDTYNEQFF	TGTGCCACCAGTGATTTATCGGGGGATACCTACAATGAGCAGTTCTTC
TRBV20-1	NA	TRBJ1-2	NA	CSARVAGINYGYTF	TGCAGTGCTAGAGTGGCAGGAATAAACTATGGCTACACCTTC
TRBV5-1	NA	TRBJ1-1	NA	CASSTSRDTEAFF	TGCGCCAGCAGCACCAGTAGGGACACTGAAGCTTTCTTT
TRBV12-3/TRBV12-4	NA	TRBJ1-5	NA	CASSAGDGGGGQPQHF	TGTGCCAGCAGCGCCGGGGACGGGGGAGGTGGCCAGCCCCAGCATTTT
TRBV4-1	NA	TRBJ2-3	many	CASSQSSDTDTQYF	TGCGCCAGCAGCCAATCCAGTGACACAGATACGCAGTATTTT
TRBV29-1	NA	TRBJ2-3	NA	CSVQHYWYTDTQYF	TGCAGCGTGCAACACTACTGGTACACAGATACGCAGTATTTT
TRBV29-1	TRBD1	TRBJ1-4	NA	CSGGDRNGKLFF	TGCAGCGGTGGGGACAGGAACGGAAAACTGTTTTTT
TRBV24-1	TRBD1	TRBJ2-3	once	CATSDPRTGLNTQYF	TGTGCCACCAGTGATCCAAGGACAGGATTGAATACGCAGTATTTT
TRBV7-7	TRBD1	TRBJ2-3	few	CASSSDRGGDTQYF	TGTGCCAGCAGCTCCGACAGGGGGGGGGATACGCAGTATTTT
TRBV4-3	NA	TRBJ1-1	NA	CASSFGGLGTEAFF	TGCGCCAGCAGCTTCGGGGGGCTTGGTACTGAAGCTTTCTTT
TRBV5-8	NA	TRBJ1-5	few	CASSSWARLRNQPQHF	TGTGCCAGCAGCTCGTGGGCAAGGCTTAGGAATCAGCCCCAGCATTTT